A selection of T cell receptor beta chains follows, all from one sample in a study of shared clonotypes between healthy human individuals. The table came from immunoSEQ multiplex PCR; TCRdb's copy has only in-frame clones and leaves some out. The sample yields about 2.4 million clones, roughly 92% seen once. The source material was naive CD4+ T cells sorted from blood. The origin of the receptors is a young man in good health. Each CDR3 is given without its conserved first and last residue. The order of the fields is J gene, V gene, D gene, CDR3 protein. D genes are given only for firm matches.

j_call: TRBJ1-1; v_call: TRBV4-1; d_call: -; cdr3_aa: ASSPREPNTEAF
j_call: TRBJ2-6; v_call: TRBV6-5; d_call: -; cdr3_aa: ASSYGSGANVLT
j_call: TRBJ1-2; v_call: TRBV7-9; d_call: -; cdr3_aa: ASSLDLSGYGYT
j_call: TRBJ1-5; v_call: TRBV23-1; d_call: -; cdr3_aa: ASGKPHNQPQH
j_call: TRBJ1-1; v_call: TRBV7-9; d_call: TRBD1; cdr3_aa: ASSFRQGMNTEAF
j_call: TRBJ2-7; v_call: TRBV5-6; d_call: TRBD1; cdr3_aa: ASSKKTGGYEQY
j_call: TRBJ2-3; v_call: TRBV19; d_call: TRBD1; cdr3_aa: ASSIQGATDTQY
j_call: TRBJ2-7; v_call: TRBV5-4; d_call: -; cdr3_aa: ASSPGGRGSYEQY
j_call: TRBJ1-6; v_call: TRBV5-4; d_call: -; cdr3_aa: ASSLAGWGNSPLH
j_call: TRBJ2-1; v_call: TRBV15; d_call: -; cdr3_aa: ATSRDHAGNSYNEQF
j_call: TRBJ1-5; v_call: TRBV18; d_call: -; cdr3_aa: ASSPLGNYSNQPQH
j_call: TRBJ2-5; v_call: TRBV6-5; d_call: TRBD2; cdr3_aa: ASSYGLAGAETQY
j_call: TRBJ2-5; v_call: TRBV4-1; d_call: TRBD2; cdr3_aa: ASSQVGDGGAGETQY
j_call: TRBJ1-6; v_call: TRBV30; d_call: -; cdr3_aa: AGESTHSYNSPLH
j_call: TRBJ2-3; v_call: TRBV2; d_call: -; cdr3_aa: AFSRRGDYTDTQY
j_call: TRBJ2-5; v_call: TRBV6-1; d_call: -; cdr3_aa: ASISNRVGETQY
j_call: TRBJ1-5; v_call: TRBV7-9; d_call: -; cdr3_aa: ASSHGGNQPQH
j_call: TRBJ2-3; v_call: TRBV4-3; d_call: TRBD1; cdr3_aa: ASSQNPGQGPDTQY
j_call: TRBJ2-1; v_call: TRBV7-2; d_call: -; cdr3_aa: ASTPDPGRFNEQF
j_call: TRBJ1-2; v_call: TRBV2; d_call: TRBD1; cdr3_aa: ASSESQGARNGYT
j_call: TRBJ1-2; v_call: TRBV5-1; d_call: -; cdr3_aa: ASSASYGYT
j_call: TRBJ2-7; v_call: TRBV4-1; d_call: -; cdr3_aa: ASSTGLQTYEQY
j_call: TRBJ2-4; v_call: TRBV7-9; d_call: TRBD2; cdr3_aa: ASSFPLVGGKNIQY
j_call: TRBJ2-2; v_call: TRBV7-2; d_call: TRBD2; cdr3_aa: ASSLGLAVAGELF
j_call: TRBJ2-2; v_call: TRBV9; d_call: -; cdr3_aa: ASSDYRNTGELF
j_call: TRBJ1-2; v_call: TRBV6-5; d_call: -; cdr3_aa: ASSYSAPGSSYGYT
j_call: TRBJ1-3; v_call: TRBV9; d_call: -; cdr3_aa: ASSPSSGNTIY
j_call: TRBJ2-5; v_call: TRBV6-1; d_call: TRBD1; cdr3_aa: ASSESRDRYQETQY
j_call: TRBJ1-1; v_call: TRBV18; d_call: TRBD1; cdr3_aa: ASSATGLNTEAF
j_call: TRBJ2-3; v_call: TRBV11-2; d_call: -; cdr3_aa: ASSAVSTDTQY